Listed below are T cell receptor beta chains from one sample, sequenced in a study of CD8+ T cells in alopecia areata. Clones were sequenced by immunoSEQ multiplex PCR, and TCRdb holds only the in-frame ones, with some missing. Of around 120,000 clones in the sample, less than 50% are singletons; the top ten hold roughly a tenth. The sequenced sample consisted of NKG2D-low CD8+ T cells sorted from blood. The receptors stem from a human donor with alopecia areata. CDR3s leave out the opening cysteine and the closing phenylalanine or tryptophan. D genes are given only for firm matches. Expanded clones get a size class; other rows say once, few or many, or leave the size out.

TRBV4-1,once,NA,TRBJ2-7,ASSTVGNEQY
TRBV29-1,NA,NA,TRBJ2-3,SALPESTDTQY
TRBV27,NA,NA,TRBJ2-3,ASSLTRQNTDTQY
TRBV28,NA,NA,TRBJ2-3,ASSGGSAVRGTQY
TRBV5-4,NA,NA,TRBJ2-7,ASSFREGYEQY
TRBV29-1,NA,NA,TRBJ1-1,SVDLRGTEAF
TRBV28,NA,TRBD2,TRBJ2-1,AISDGLAGDNEQF
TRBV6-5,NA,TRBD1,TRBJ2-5,ASSTLTGSLETQY
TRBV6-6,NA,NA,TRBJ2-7,ASSWAGAYEQY
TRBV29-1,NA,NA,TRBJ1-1,SVVVYTEAF
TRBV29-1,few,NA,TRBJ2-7,SVEGSGGEANKQY
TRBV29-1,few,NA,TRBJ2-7,SVEQGAYEQY
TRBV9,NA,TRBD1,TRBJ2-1,ASSVEGRDRAI
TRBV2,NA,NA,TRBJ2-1,ASSFLPGESFNEQF
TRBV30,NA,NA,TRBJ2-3,AWSGLMDTQY
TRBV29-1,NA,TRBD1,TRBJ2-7,SVRTGSYEQY
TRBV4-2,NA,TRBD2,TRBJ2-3,ASSPASGDTDTQY
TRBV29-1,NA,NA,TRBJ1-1,SVEARGFGTEAF
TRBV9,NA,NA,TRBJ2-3,ASSVGGGHTDTQY
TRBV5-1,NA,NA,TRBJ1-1,ASSLPDTEAF
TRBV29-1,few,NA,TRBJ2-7,SVEGYRSSYEQY
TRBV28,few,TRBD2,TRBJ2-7,ASRGLAASYEQY
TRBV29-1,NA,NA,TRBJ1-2,SVEDHHGYT
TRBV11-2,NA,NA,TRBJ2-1,ASSLYEQF
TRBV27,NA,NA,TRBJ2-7,ASSLRGEQY
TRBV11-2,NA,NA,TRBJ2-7,ASSWVYEQY
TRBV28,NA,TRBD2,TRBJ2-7,ASRLGGQGYEQY
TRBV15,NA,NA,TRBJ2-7,ATSRDRDGAYEQY
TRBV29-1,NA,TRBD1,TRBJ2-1,SVGTGTANEQF
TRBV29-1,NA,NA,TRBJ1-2,SVAGEGKDGYT
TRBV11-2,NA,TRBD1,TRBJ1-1,ASSPGTDEAF
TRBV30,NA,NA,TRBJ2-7,AWSVGANEQY
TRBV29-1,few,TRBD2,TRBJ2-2,SVESVAGATGELF
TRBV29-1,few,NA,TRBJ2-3,SVESGSTDTQY
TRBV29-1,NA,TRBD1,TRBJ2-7,SAQDRAYEQY
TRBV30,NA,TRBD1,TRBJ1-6,AYLVPGQGNSPLH
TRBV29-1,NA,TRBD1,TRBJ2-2,SVEGTGENTGELF
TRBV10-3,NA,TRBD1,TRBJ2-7,AISFGRDRGYEQY
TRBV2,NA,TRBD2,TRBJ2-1,ASQDLAAANEQF
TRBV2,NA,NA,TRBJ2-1,ASSGQVNEQF
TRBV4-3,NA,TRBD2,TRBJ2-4,ASSQDAAGGGAKNIQY
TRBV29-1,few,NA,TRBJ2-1,SVGDEGEQF
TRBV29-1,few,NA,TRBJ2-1,SVVGHPHGNYGEQF